This entry is about one T cell receptor (beta chain). Trimming stripped 0 bases from V and 1 base from J, with 11 bases between. CDR1 is SGHRS, CDR2 YFSETQ, per germline. There are 16 residues in the CDR3. TCRdb re-derived calls from the RT-PCR reads in MiXCR, one entry per CDR3 protein. The sample shows 550,000 to 650,000 distinct CDR3 sequences, roughly 10% of them seen only once. The sample comes from a study of response to subunit inactivated influenza vaccine. The chain is built from TRBV5-1 and TRBJ2-1, with TRBD1 as a possible D gene (5 bases). The sequences come from PBMCs from blood, collected on the day of vaccination. This TCR came from a man aged 50 to 60 who received an inactivated influenza vaccine. The CDR3 nucleotides read TGCGCCAGCAGCTTGGTTGGGGCGGAATCCTACAATGAGCAGTTCTTC. This codes for CASSLVGAESYNEQFF.